Described below is a single T cell receptor beta chain sequence and its context. V was clipped by 2 bases and J by 5 bases; unmatched bases: 9. The CDR3 length is 15 residues. Germline V gene lookup returns CDR1 DFQATT and CDR2 SNEGSKA (reference sequence). MiXCR was run by TCRdb on the RT-PCR reads, yielding one entry per CDR3 protein. The sample contains around 700,000 distinct CDR3 sequences, 14% of which appear only once. This receptor was obtained from a female donor in good health, serving as a healthy control. The rearrangement uses TRBV20-1 and TRBJ2-7; the match to TRBD1 covers 10 bases. The sequencing input was memory CD4+ T cells from blood. This CDR3 reads CSARLPGQGRHEQYF. For the CDR3, the DNA is TGCAGTGCTAGACTACCGGGACAGGGGAGGCACGAGCAGTACTTC.